The clone carrying this T cell receptor beta chain was counted a few times. This sample is part of a study of blood T cells in healthy people across ages. With a J-beta primer mix and a sample-barcoded 5' primer, a second PCR ran roughly 6 to 11 cycles. TCRdb re-called the 5' RACE reads with MiXCR, one entry per CDR3 protein. The repertoire holds some 1.7 million distinct CDR3 sequences, with about 28% as singletons. The V end was cut by 3 bases, the J end by 5 bases, with 9 bases between. This CDR3 has 13 amino acids. Germline CDR1 is KGHSH and CDR2 is LQKENI. Sequenced sample: blood. The clonotype originates from a woman in her thirties in good health. The chain uses TRBV18 and TRBJ2-3; a weak D match, TRBD1 (6 bases). CDR3 residues: CASSPQQGDTQYF. CDR3 DNA sequence: TGTGCCAGCTCACCTCAACAGGGAGATACGCAGTATTTT.